The present entry profiles one T cell receptor beta chain with its context. The data stem from a study of graft-versus-host responses after intestinal transplantation. Responders that carried the CFSE label, approximately 200,000 of them, were plated with approximately 200,000 irradiated, violet-dye-labeled stimulator cells. CDR1 MDHEN and CDR2 SYDVKM come from the germline V gene. This CDR3 is built from 14 residues. Trimming cost V 3 bases and J 6 bases, with 15 bases left between them. Findings of the study overall: GvH clones surfaced in recipient marrow, some emerging earlier in ileum or blood.

Measured with immunoSEQ multiplex PCR; TCRdb has only the in-frame clones, and not every one. The sample has 12,000 or so clones, about a third seen once; the top ten hold around 3%. The chain carries TRBV28 and TRBJ2-7; D might be TRBD1 (5 bases). The receptor was derived from a human patient who received an intestinal transplant. The starting material was alloreactive CD8+ T cells from a mixed lymphocyte reaction culture, obtained before intestinal transplant. Subset of the sample: CFSE-low proliferating T cells sorted from roughly six-day pre-transplant mixed lymphocyte reaction (GvH or HvG direction). CDR3 DNA sequence: TGTGCCAGCAGTTTTAGGGGTAGTGTCTCCGAGCAGTACTTC. Translating it yields CASSFRGSVSEQYF.